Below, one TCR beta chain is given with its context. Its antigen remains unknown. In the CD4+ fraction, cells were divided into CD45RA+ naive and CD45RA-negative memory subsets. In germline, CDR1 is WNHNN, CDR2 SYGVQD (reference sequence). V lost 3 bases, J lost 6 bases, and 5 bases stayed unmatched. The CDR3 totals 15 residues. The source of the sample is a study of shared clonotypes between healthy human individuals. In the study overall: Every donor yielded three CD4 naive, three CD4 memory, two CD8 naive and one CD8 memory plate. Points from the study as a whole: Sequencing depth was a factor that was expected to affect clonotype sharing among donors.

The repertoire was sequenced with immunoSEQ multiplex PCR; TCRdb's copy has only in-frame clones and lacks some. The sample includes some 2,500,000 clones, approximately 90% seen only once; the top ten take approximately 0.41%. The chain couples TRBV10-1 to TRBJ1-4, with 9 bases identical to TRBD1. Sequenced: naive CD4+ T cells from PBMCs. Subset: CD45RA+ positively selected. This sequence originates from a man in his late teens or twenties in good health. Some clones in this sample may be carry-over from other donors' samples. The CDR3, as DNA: TGCGCCAGCAGTGAAACCGGGACAGGGCATGAAAAACTGTTTTTT. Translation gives CASSETGTGHEKLFF.